Each of the 17 T cell receptor beta chains below was sequenced from the same sample in a study of chemoradiotherapy in HPV16-positive cancers. This table comes from immunoSEQ multiplex PCR, and its TCRdb copy is limited to in-frame clones, with some not included. Of 15,000 or so clones in the sample, roughly 90% were seen once. The source material was blood, sampled from a patient who underwent chemoradiotherapy. The receptors originated from a human donor with HPV-associated anogenital cancer.

This rearrangement joins TRBV7-5 to TRBJ1-4; the table's D gene call, TRBD1, was not cross checked with the DNA. TRBV7-5 is described as a pseudogene. The CDR3 spans 16 residues. The CDR3 here is CARSQEDRDRNEKLFF. CDR3 bases: TGTGCCAGAAGCCAAGAAGACAGGGACAGGAATGAAAAACTGTTTTTT.

The chain combines TRBV19 with TRBJ2-6; D may match TRBD1 or TRBD2 (5 bases each). CDR3 length: 15 amino acids. V was cut by 4 bases and J by 0 bases, with 7 bases left in between. The germline CDR1 and CDR2 sequences are LNHDA and SQIVND (reference sequence). The CDR3 is CASSTGSSGANVLTF. The CDR3, as DNA: TGTGCCAGTAGTACAGGGAGCTCTGGGGCCAACGTCCTGACTTTC. The whole variable domain, filled in from reference TRBV19 and TRBJ2-6, reads DGGITQSPKYLFRKEGQNVTLSCEQNLNHDAMYWYRQDPGQGLRLIYYSQIVNDFQKGDIAEGYSVSREKKESFPLTVTSAQKNPTAFYLCASSTGSSGANVLTFGAGSRLTVL.

This chain links TRBV10-1 with TRBJ1-5; no firm D call. V was trimmed by 10 bases and J by 5 bases, leaving 27 bases between them. CDR3 length: 17 residues. Germline CDR1 and CDR2: WNHNN and SYGVQD (reference sequence). CDR3 protein: CATQLRPGKPPDQPQHF. In nucleotides, the CDR3 is TGCGCCACCCAGTTACGTCCGGGTAAGCCTCCCGATCAGCCCCAGCATTTT.

The genes are TRBV30 and TRBJ1-2; 8 positions agree with TRBD1. The V gene end was trimmed by 4 bases and the J gene end by 4 bases; junction bases not matched to a gene: 5. Germline V gives CDR1 GTSNPN, CDR2 SVGIG (reference sequence). The CDR3 consists of 13 residues. The CDR3 DNA follows: TGTGCCTGGAAGGCAGGGGGCGGCTATGGCTACACCTTC. Translated: CAWKAGGGYGYTF.

This CDR3 reads CASTTTGELFF. Here the CDR3 DNA reads TGCGCCAGCACGACCACCGGGGAGCTGTTTTTT. This sequence joins TRBV10-2 and TRBJ2-2; D remains unclear. The germline V and J ends were trimmed by 7 bases and 4 bases, with 4 bases remaining between them. The CDR3 runs 11 residues. Germline CDR1 WSHSY, CDR2 SAAADI.

The CDR3: CASIAGRGEQYV. CDR3 bases: TGTGCCAGCATTGCTGGACGCGGCGAGCAGTACGTC. The gene calls are TRBV2 and TRBJ2-7; unclear D gene. Trimming pared 7 bases from V and 6 bases from J, leaving 13 bases between. In germline, CDR1 is SNHLY, CDR2 FYNNEI. The CDR3 is made up of 12 amino acids.

The chain employs TRBV6-6 and TRBJ2-2; 9 nucleotides line up with TRBD1. The CDR3 spans 15 residues. Germline loops: CDR1 MNHNY, CDR2 SVGAGI (reference sequence). J lost 5 bases, V lost 6 bases, and 7 bases had no gene match. CDR3 nucleotides: TGTGCCAGCAGACTAAGGACAGGGGTAACCGGGGAGCTGTTTTTT. Translating gives CASRLRTGVTGELFF.

CDR3 residues: CASSIGGSFGYTF. CDR3 DNA sequence: TGTGCCAGTAGTATTGGGGGAAGTTTTGGCTACACCTTC. The rearrangement uses TRBV19 and TRBJ1-2; TRBD1 might be the D (5 bases). V was clipped by 3 bases and J by 7 bases, with 12 bases between them. This CDR3 has 13 residues. The germline V gene encodes CDR1 LNHDA and CDR2 SQIVND (reference sequence).

This clone was found a few times. The CDR3 bases are TGTGCTAGTGGTTTGGTAGCAGCCGGAGGGTTTAATCAGCCCCAGCATTTT. This sequence encodes CASGLVAAGGFNQPQHF. The chain employs TRBV12-5 and TRBJ1-5; D is unresolved. CDR3 length: 17 amino acids. V lost 0 bases and J 4 bases, leaving 16 bases between the germline ends. The V gene's germline CDR1 is LGHNT and CDR2 FRNRAP.

The sample holds a few counts of this clone. The chain links TRBV11-2 to TRBJ1-1, with D unresolved. Trimming left V 3 bases short and J 1 base short, with 6 bases between. The germline gives CDR1 SGHAT, CDR2 FQNNGV. CDR3 size: 13 residues. CDR3 sequence: CASSLFENTEAFF. CDR3 sequence (DNA): TGTGCCAGCAGCTTGTTCGAGAACACTGAAGCTTTCTTT. The full variable domain, rest sourced from reference TRBV11-2 and TRBJ1-1, is EAGVAQSPRYKIIEKRQSVAFWCNPISGHATLYWYQQILGQGPKLLIQFQNNGVVDDSQLPKDRFSAERLKGVDSTLKIQPAKLEDSAVYLCASSLFENTEAFFGQGTRLTVV.

CDR3 bases: TGTGCCAGCAGCTTAGTTCGAAGTACTGGCTACACCTTC. Residues: CASSLVRSTGYTF. The rearrangement links TRBV7-2 to TRBJ1-2; D is ambiguous. Trimming took 1 base from V and 7 from J, leaving 10 bases between them. The germline V gene encodes CDR1 SGHTA and CDR2 FQGNSA. The CDR3 runs to 13 residues.

This sequence joins TRBV7-2 and TRBJ1-1; no clear D gene. From germline, CDR1 is SGHTA and CDR2 FQGNSA. The ends were cut back, 5 bases at V and 9 bases at J, with 10 bases in the middle. This CDR3 comprises 11 residues. For the CDR3, the DNA is TGTGCCAGCAGCACGGACGGAAAAGCTTTCTTT. It yields the protein CASSTDGKAFF.

This chain connects TRBV7-2 to TRBJ1-1, with D possibly being TRBD1 (6 bases). The CDR3 is made up of 14 amino acids. The germline gives CDR1 SGHTA, CDR2 FQGNSA. V dropped 2 bases and J dropped 1 base, with 8 bases sitting between them. The CDR3 protein is CASSLTGQNTEAFF. CDR3 DNA: TGTGCCAGCAGCTTAACAGGGCAGAACACTGAAGCTTTCTTT.

The chain couples TRBV6-5 to TRBJ1-2; a weak D match, TRBD1 (5 bases). V lost 0 bases to trimming and J lost 7 bases, with 9 bases between them. This CDR3 is 13 amino acids long. Germline V gene lookup returns CDR1 MNHEY and CDR2 SVGAGI. The CDR3 sequence: CASSYSQAGGYTF. The CDR3 region has the DNA TGTGCCAGCAGTTACTCACAGGCGGGTGGCTACACCTTC.

There are a few counts of this clone. The chain carries TRBV5-6 and TRBJ1-1; the match to TRBD1 covers 7 bases. Germline assignment: CDR1 SGHDT and CDR2 YYEEEE. The CDR3 totals 15 residues. V gave up 1 base and J gave up 7 bases; unmatched junction bases: 10. CDR3 amino acids: CASSLMGTGESEAFF. In nucleotides, the CDR3 is TGTGCCAGCAGCTTGATGGGTACAGGGGAGAGTGAAGCTTTCTTT.

This chain uses TRBV18 with TRBJ1-2, with a tentative D call TRBD1 (5 bases). CDR1 KGHSH and CDR2 LQKENI come from the germline V gene. CDR3 length: 12 residues. The V end was cut by 5 bases, the J end by 3 bases, with 7 bases between. The CDR3 region is CASSAGHYGYTF. Written as DNA, the CDR3 is TGTGCCAGCTCAGCGGGGCACTATGGCTACACCTTC.

The V and J genes are TRBV5-1 and TRBJ1-4, with D hard to call. Germline CDR1 and CDR2: SGHRS and YFSETQ. V was clipped by 4 bases and J by 0 bases, with 13 bases between them. The CDR3 covers 16 residues. The CDR3, as DNA: TGCGCCAGCAGCCCCGGAGGGAGCCCAACTAATGAAAAACTGTTTTTT. Translation: CASSPGGSPTNEKLFF.